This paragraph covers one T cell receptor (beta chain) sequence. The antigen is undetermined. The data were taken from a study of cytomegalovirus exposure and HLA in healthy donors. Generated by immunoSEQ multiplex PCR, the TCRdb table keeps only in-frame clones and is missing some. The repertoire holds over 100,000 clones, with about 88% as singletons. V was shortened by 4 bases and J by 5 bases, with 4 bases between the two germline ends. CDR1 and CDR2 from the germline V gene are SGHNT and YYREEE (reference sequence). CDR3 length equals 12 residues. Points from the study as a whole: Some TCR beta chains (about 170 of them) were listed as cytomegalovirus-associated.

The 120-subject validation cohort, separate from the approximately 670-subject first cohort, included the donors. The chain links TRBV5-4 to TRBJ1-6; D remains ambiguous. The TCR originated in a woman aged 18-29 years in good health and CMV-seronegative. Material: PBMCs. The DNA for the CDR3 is TGTGCCAGCAGCCAGGATAATTCACCCCTCCACTTT. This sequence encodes CASSQDNSPLHF. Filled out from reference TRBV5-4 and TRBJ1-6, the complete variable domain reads ETGVTQSPTHLIKTRGQQVTLRCSSQSGHNTVSWYQQALGQGPQFIFQYYREEENGRGNFPPRFSGLQFPNYSSELNVNALELDDSALYLCASSQDNSPLHFGNGTRLTVT.